This is a list of T cell receptor beta chains from one sample in a study of shared clonotypes between healthy human individuals. Method: immunoSEQ multiplex PCR; TCRdb's copy keeps in-frame clones and lacks some. The sample has hundreds of thousands of clones, about 95% seen once; the top ten hold over 0.09%. Source material: naive CD8+ T cells sorted from blood. The receptors were sampled from a woman aged 25 to 39 in good health. CDR3s include the opening cysteine and the closing phenylalanine or tryptophan. Each record gives: clone size, J gene, V gene, D gene, CDR3 DNA, CDR3 protein. The D gene is left open where the match is weak. Clone size is shown for a subset of rows, as once, few, many or a class of expanded clone.

>.|TRBJ1-5|TRBV7-2|.
TGTGCCAGCAGCTTAAGTCCGGGTGACAATCAGCCCCAGCATTTT
CASSLSPGDNQPQHF
>.|TRBJ2-7|TRBV29-1|.
TGCAGCACCCGGACTCGGCCGGTCGAGCAGTACTTC
CSTRTRPVEQYF
>.|TRBJ2-7|TRBV4-2|TRBD1
TGTGCCAGCAGCCAGGGACAGGTCCCCTCCTACGAGCAGTACTTC
CASSQGQVPSYEQYF
>.|TRBJ2-5|TRBV9|TRBD1
TGTGCCAGCAGCCCTGACGGGACAGAGAAAGAGACCCAGTACTTC
CASSPDGTEKETQYF
>.|TRBJ2-5|TRBV28|TRBD1
TGTGCCAGCAGCTCCGGGACAGAAGAGACCCAGTACTTC
CASSSGTEETQYF
>.|TRBJ2-1|TRBV9|TRBD2
TGTGCCAGCAGCGTAGCGTGGCGGGAGGATCTTTACAATGAGCAGTTCTTC
CASSVAWREDLYNEQFF
>.|TRBJ1-5|TRBV28|TRBD1
TGTGCCACCTGGACAGGGCGGATCTTCCAGCCCCAGCATTTT
CATWTGRIFQPQHF
>.|TRBJ2-5|TRBV7-2|.
TGTGCCAGCAGCTTGGAGGTTTATGTAGAGACCCAGTACTTC
CASSLEVYVETQYF
>.|TRBJ2-3|TRBV2|.
TGTGCCAGCAGTCCCCCGGATACGCAGTATTTT
CASSPPDTQYF
>.|TRBJ2-7|TRBV7-9|TRBD2
TGTGCCAGCAGCTCGGGACTACTCTACGAGCAGTACTTC
CASSSGLLYEQYF
>.|TRBJ1-1|TRBV27|.
TGTGCCAGCAGTTTATCGTTACGTGGCACTGAAGCTTTCTTT
CASSLSLRGTEAFF
>.|TRBJ2-1|TRBV7-2|TRBD2
TGTGCCAGCAGCTTAGGTTACCTAGCGGGAAGATACAATGAGCAGTTCTTC
CASSLGYLAGRYNEQFF
>.|TRBJ2-1|TRBV4-1|.
TGCGCCAGCAGCCAAGACAAACAGGGCTCCTACAATGAGCAGTTCTTC
CASSQDKQGSYNEQFF
>.|TRBJ2-7|TRBV7-2|.
TGTGCCAGCAGCCTAGGGACTGGAAGCTCCTACGAGCAGTACTTC
CASSLGTGSSYEQYF
>.|TRBJ2-1|TRBV4-1|.
TGCGCCAGCAGCCCGGGATTATTATTTGAGCAGTTCTTC
CASSPGLLFEQFF
>.|TRBJ2-7|TRBV27|.
TGTGCCAGCAGTCCGGGCGGGGAGCCCGTGGGCGAGCAGTACTTC
CASSPGGEPVGEQYF
>.|TRBJ1-1|TRBV5-1|.
TGCGCCAGCAGAGACCTCAGGGACACTGAAGCTTTCTTT
CASRDLRDTEAFF
>once|TRBJ1-5|TRBV2|.
TGTGCCAGCAGTGATGGACTCCGGGAGGAGCCCCAGCATTTT
CASSDGLREEPQHF
>.|TRBJ1-1|TRBV28|.
TGTGCCAGCAGTTTTCGAGGGAACACTGAAGCTTTCTTT
CASSFRGNTEAFF
>.|TRBJ2-7|TRBV29-1|.
TGCAGCGTTGAGGAAGGGACTGCCTACGAGCAGTACTTC
CSVEEGTAYEQYF